The 6 T cell receptor beta chains listed next were all sequenced from one sample in a study of graft-versus-host responses after intestinal transplantation. Sequencing used immunoSEQ multiplex PCR; TCRdb keeps in-frame clones, though not all of them. The profile shows about 120,000 clones, approximately 95% of them singletons. For these receptors, no antigen is known. Sequences were derived from unstimulated CD8+ T cells sorted from spleen or lymph node cells, sampled before intestinal transplant. These receptors all stem from a human donor who received an intestinal transplant.

CDR3 protein: CASSPGGYEQYF. The DNA of the CDR3 is TGTGCCAGCAGTCCAGGGGGCTACGAGCAGTACTTC. J is TRBJ2-7 and V is TRBV28, with 7 bases that match TRBD1. J was trimmed by 3 bases and V by 5 bases; bases with no gene match: 1. The germline gives CDR1 MDHEN, CDR2 SYDVKM. This CDR3 spans 12 amino acids.

The rearrangement uses TRBV7-8 and TRBJ2-1, with 9 bases lining up with TRBD2. In germline, CDR1 is SGHVS, CDR2 FQNEAQ. The CDR3 runs to 16 residues. The trim removed 5 bases at V and 0 bases at J, leaving 5 bases unmatched. In nucleotides, the CDR3 is TGTGCCAGCAGCCATTTTAGCGGGAGCTCCTACAATGAGCAGTTCTTC. This encodes CASSHFSGSSYNEQFF.

This chain joins TRBV4-1 and TRBJ2-2; 14 bases are shared with TRBD2. The CDR3 spans 19 residues. From germline, CDR1 is MGHRA and CDR2 YSYEKL. V was clipped by 0 bases and J by 4 bases; unmatched bases: 7. The CDR3 protein is CASSQEGLAGGPGTGELFF. In nucleotides, the CDR3 is TGCGCCAGCAGCCAAGAAGGACTAGCGGGAGGCCCTGGCACCGGGGAGCTGTTTTTT.

The V gene is TRBV5-1, the J gene TRBJ2-3; TRBD2 is a possible D gene (6 bases). The ends were cut back, 1 base at V and 3 bases at J, with 24 bases in the middle. Germline V lookup: CDR1 SGHRS, CDR2 YFSETQ. CDR3 length: 19 amino acids. Written as DNA, the CDR3 is TGCGCCAGCAGCTTGAATTCTTTGGAGCGGGTTGTCGGGACAGATACGCAGTATTTT. Translation: CASSLNSLERVVGTDTQYF.

This clone occurred once. This sequence joins TRBV6-4 and TRBJ1-3; TRBD1 aligns across 8 bases. CDR1 is MRHNA, CDR2 SNTAGT, per germline. The V and J ends lost 3 bases and 0 bases, in that order; junction bases with no gene match: 7. The CDR3 covers 17 residues. CDR3 nucleotides: TGTGCCAGCAGTGAAAGGAGACAGGGGTACTCTGGAAACACCATATATTTT. It encodes CASSERRQGYSGNTIYF.

The chain joins TRBV19 to TRBJ1-1; 10 nucleotides agree with TRBD1. Germline CDR1 is LNHDA and CDR2 is SQIVND (reference sequence). V shed 3 bases and J 4 bases; nucleotides not matched to a gene: 2. CDR3 length: 14 amino acids. The CDR3 region has the DNA TGTGCCAGTAGTATGACAGGGGGCTTCACTGAAGCTTTCTTT. Translated: CASSMTGGFTEAFF.